This T cell receptor beta chain emerged from a study of cytomegalovirus exposure and HLA in healthy donors. Whole-study results and caveats: Accounts indicate the classifier identified cytomegalovirus status with strong specificity and sensitivity. Indistinguishability led to the exclusion of some V segments, TRBV6-2 and TRBV6-3 included.

This clone was counted a few times. No antigen is known for it. This PCR relied on a set of 60 Vbeta primers and 13 Jbeta primers. TCRdb's copy holds only in-frame clones and misses some; the assay was immunoSEQ multiplex PCR. Of nearly 110,000 clones listed, around 71% are singletons. The V and J ends lost 0 bases and 7 bases, in that order; junction bases with no gene match: 7. The V gene's germline CDR1 is MNHNS and CDR2 SASEGT. The CDR3 has 16 residues. This receptor was taken from a boy younger than 18 in good health and CMV-seronegative. The sample was PBMCs. The gene calls are TRBV6-1 and TRBJ2-1; TRBD2 agrees at 9 bases. CDR3 loop: CASSEARGRDFNEQFF. For the CDR3, the DNA is TGTGCCAGCAGTGAAGCTCGCGGGAGGGATTTTAATGAGCAGTTCTTC.